Listed below are T cell receptor beta chains from one sample, sequenced in a study of Graves' ophthalmopathy and Graves' hyperthyroidism. TCRdb redid the calling of the multiplex PCR reads with MiXCR, one entry per CDR3 protein. The sample holds 680,000 or so distinct CDR3 sequences; 22% are singletons and the top ten take more than 5.5%. Sequenced material: peripheral blood. The receptors shown here come from a young woman with stable Graves' hyperthyroidism. Some clones in this sample may be carry-over from other donors' samples. The CDR3 runs from the conserved cysteine through the conserved F or W. A D gene is named only where the DNA matches it firmly. Some rows mark clone size as missing; the rest say once, few, many or name a class of expanded clone.

d_call: TRBD1; v_call: TRBV12-3/TRBV12-4; clone_size: many; j_call: TRBJ1-1; cdr3_nt: TGTGCCAGCAGTTGGGGGACAGCGAACACTGAAGCTTTCTTT; cdr3_aa: CASSWGTANTEAFF
d_call: TRBD1; v_call: TRBV6-1; clone_size: .; j_call: TRBJ2-3; cdr3_nt: TGTGCCAGCAGTGAAGGGACAGGGCACACAGATACGCAGTATTTT; cdr3_aa: CASSEGTGHTDTQYF
d_call: .; v_call: TRBV28; clone_size: many; j_call: TRBJ2-7; cdr3_nt: TGTGCCAGCAGTGATTCGAGCCTGGAGCAGTACTTC; cdr3_aa: CASSDSSLEQYF
d_call: .; v_call: TRBV6-5; clone_size: many; j_call: TRBJ2-7; cdr3_nt: TGTGCCAGCAGTTCTGCGGCTAGCTCCTACGAGCAGTACTTC; cdr3_aa: CASSSAASSYEQYF
d_call: .; v_call: TRBV12-3/TRBV12-4; clone_size: many; j_call: TRBJ2-2; cdr3_nt: TGTGCCAGCAGTGTCAGGAGCTCCGGGGAGCTGTTTTTT; cdr3_aa: CASSVRSSGELFF
d_call: .; v_call: TRBV6-1; clone_size: few; j_call: TRBJ1-3; cdr3_nt: TGTGCCAGCAGTGGCCGGGACGCATCTGGAAACACCATATATTTT; cdr3_aa: CASSGRDASGNTIYF
d_call: .; v_call: TRBV3-1; clone_size: .; j_call: TRBJ1-1; cdr3_nt: TGTGCCAGCAGCTCTGGAGGGGACCGGACTGAGGCTTTCTTT; cdr3_aa: CASSSGGDRTEAFF
d_call: .; v_call: TRBV6-1; clone_size: .; j_call: TRBJ1-5; cdr3_nt: TGTGCCAGCAGTGAGGGAATATATAGCAATCAGCCCCAGCATTTT; cdr3_aa: CASSEGIYSNQPQHF
d_call: .; v_call: TRBV7-9; clone_size: many; j_call: TRBJ2-7; cdr3_nt: TGTGCCAGCAGCTGGCAGGGGCATTACGAGCAGTACTTC; cdr3_aa: CASSWQGHYEQYF
d_call: TRBD1; v_call: TRBV29-1; clone_size: many; j_call: TRBJ1-1; cdr3_nt: TGCACGGCCGAGACAGGGAGCCGCGTTGCTGAAGCTTTCTTT; cdr3_aa: CTAETGSRVAEAFF
d_call: TRBD1; v_call: TRBV12-3/TRBV12-4; clone_size: many; j_call: TRBJ1-1; cdr3_nt: TGTGCCAGCACCCAATCAGGGGGCCGGACTGAAGCTTTCTTT; cdr3_aa: CASTQSGGRTEAFF
d_call: TRBD1; v_call: TRBV10-1; clone_size: many; j_call: TRBJ2-1; cdr3_nt: TGCGCCAGCAGTGAGTCAGGACAGGGCTACAATGAGCAGTTCTTC; cdr3_aa: CASSESGQGYNEQFF
d_call: .; v_call: TRBV15; clone_size: many; j_call: TRBJ2-2; cdr3_nt: TGTGCCACCAGCAGAGTAGGAAGGAACACCGGGGAGCTGTTTTTT; cdr3_aa: CATSRVGRNTGELFF
d_call: .; v_call: TRBV29-1; clone_size: .; j_call: TRBJ2-7; cdr3_nt: TGCAGCGTTGTAACAGGCGATTCCTACGAGCAGTACTTC; cdr3_aa: CSVVTGDSYEQYF
d_call: TRBD1; v_call: TRBV5-1; clone_size: many; j_call: TRBJ1-1; cdr3_nt: TGCGCCAGCAGCTTGGCAGGGGGCATTGGCACTGAAGCTTTCTTT; cdr3_aa: CASSLAGGIGTEAFF
d_call: .; v_call: TRBV3-1; clone_size: few; j_call: TRBJ2-7; cdr3_nt: TGTGCCAGCAGCCCCTCAGGGGGGGCCAGGGGATACGAGCAGTACTTC; cdr3_aa: CASSPSGGARGYEQYF
d_call: .; v_call: TRBV18; clone_size: .; j_call: TRBJ2-7; cdr3_nt: TGTGCCAGCTCTTTGAAGACAGCCCACGAGCAGTACTTC; cdr3_aa: CASSLKTAHEQYF
d_call: TRBD1; v_call: TRBV14; clone_size: .; j_call: TRBJ2-5; cdr3_nt: TGTGCCAGCAGCCAAGACTACAGGGGCCAAGAGACCCAGTACTTC; cdr3_aa: CASSQDYRGQETQYF
d_call: .; v_call: TRBV29-1; clone_size: .; j_call: TRBJ1-1; cdr3_nt: TGCAGCGCGTACGCAGGGACTTACACTGAAGCTTTCTTT; cdr3_aa: CSAYAGTYTEAFF
d_call: .; v_call: TRBV5-1; clone_size: many; j_call: TRBJ2-7; cdr3_nt: TGCGCCAGCAGCTTGGCGCAGGTCGCCTACGAGCAGTACTTC; cdr3_aa: CASSLAQVAYEQYF
d_call: TRBD1; v_call: TRBV6-2/TRBV6-3; clone_size: few; j_call: TRBJ2-7; cdr3_nt: TGTGCCAGCAGTTACGGAGGACAGGGGTACCACGAGCAGTACTTC; cdr3_aa: CASSYGGQGYHEQYF
d_call: .; v_call: TRBV29-1; clone_size: .; j_call: TRBJ1-3; cdr3_nt: TGCAGCGTTGAAGACGACCGCAGCTCTGGAAACACCATATATTTT; cdr3_aa: CSVEDDRSSGNTIYF
d_call: .; v_call: TRBV14; clone_size: many; j_call: TRBJ1-5; cdr3_nt: TGTGCCAGCAGCCGACGGGGTCAGCCCCAGCATTTT; cdr3_aa: CASSRRGQPQHF
d_call: .; v_call: TRBV28; clone_size: many; j_call: TRBJ1-3; cdr3_nt: TGTGCCACCCTACAAGAGATTGGAAACACCATATATTTT; cdr3_aa: CATLQEIGNTIYF
d_call: .; v_call: TRBV30; clone_size: few; j_call: TRBJ2-2; cdr3_nt: TGTGCATCGGGTAGGGGGTACACCGGGGAGCTGTTTTTT; cdr3_aa: CASGRGYTGELFF
d_call: .; v_call: TRBV5-1; clone_size: many; j_call: TRBJ2-2; cdr3_nt: TGCGCCAGCAGCTGGGGCCAGTTCGGGGAGCTGTTTTTT; cdr3_aa: CASSWGQFGELFF
d_call: TRBD1; v_call: TRBV28; clone_size: .; j_call: TRBJ1-2; cdr3_nt: TGTGCCAGCAGTCAACTCGACAGGGCTAACTATGGCTACACCTTC; cdr3_aa: CASSQLDRANYGYTF
d_call: TRBD1; v_call: TRBV3-1; clone_size: .; j_call: TRBJ1-1; cdr3_nt: TGTGCCAGCAGCCAAGCCTGGGACAGGGGACGACTCGACACTGAAGCTTTCTTT; cdr3_aa: CASSQAWDRGRLDTEAFF
d_call: .; v_call: TRBV12-3/TRBV12-4; clone_size: many; j_call: TRBJ1-1; cdr3_nt: TGTGCCAGCAGTAAGAATACAGGGAGTTTGGCTTTCTTT; cdr3_aa: CASSKNTGSLAFF
d_call: TRBD1; v_call: TRBV19; clone_size: .; j_call: TRBJ1-1; cdr3_nt: TGTGCCAGTAGCCGGACAGGGGGTCGGCTGAACACTGAAGCTTTCTTT; cdr3_aa: CASSRTGGRLNTEAFF
d_call: TRBD2; v_call: TRBV5-1; clone_size: .; j_call: TRBJ2-7; cdr3_nt: TGCGCCAGCAGCGGGGACTATCCCAGCGAGCAGTACTTC; cdr3_aa: CASSGDYPSEQYF
d_call: .; v_call: TRBV28; clone_size: many; j_call: TRBJ1-2; cdr3_nt: TGTGCCAGCAGTTTAGGTATGAATGGCTACACCTTC; cdr3_aa: CASSLGMNGYTF
d_call: TRBD1; v_call: TRBV14; clone_size: many; j_call: TRBJ1-1; cdr3_nt: TGTGCCAGCAGCCAAATGGATAGGGGGCGCAGTACTGAAGCTTTCTTT; cdr3_aa: CASSQMDRGRSTEAFF
d_call: .; v_call: TRBV28; clone_size: .; j_call: TRBJ1-2; cdr3_nt: TGTGCCAGCAGTACCAGGACCGTCAACTATGGCTACACCTTC; cdr3_aa: CASSTRTVNYGYTF
d_call: .; v_call: TRBV12-3/TRBV12-4; clone_size: many; j_call: TRBJ1-1; cdr3_nt: TGTGCCAGCAGTTTAATGGGATATGAAGCTTTCTTT; cdr3_aa: CASSLMGYEAFF
d_call: TRBD2; v_call: TRBV7-7; clone_size: .; j_call: TRBJ2-5; cdr3_nt: TGTGCTAGCAGCCCAAGGCCGGGGGGAGGGGAGACCCAGTACTTC; cdr3_aa: CASSPRPGGGETQYF
d_call: .; v_call: TRBV6-2/TRBV6-3; clone_size: many; j_call: TRBJ2-2; cdr3_nt: TGTGCCAGCAGTAGAGCGGGTGCGAACACCGGGGAGCTGTTTTTT; cdr3_aa: CASSRAGANTGELFF
d_call: .; v_call: TRBV6-5; clone_size: many; j_call: TRBJ1-2; cdr3_nt: TGTGCCAGCACATGGGGGGAGAACTATGGCTACACCTTC; cdr3_aa: CASTWGENYGYTF
d_call: TRBD2; v_call: TRBV27; clone_size: .; j_call: TRBJ2-7; cdr3_nt: TGTGCCAGCAAAAAAACTAGCGGGGCATCCTACGAGCAGTACTTC; cdr3_aa: CASKKTSGASYEQYF
d_call: TRBD1; v_call: TRBV12-3/TRBV12-4; clone_size: many; j_call: TRBJ2-7; cdr3_nt: TGTGCCAGCAGTACCACCGGGACAGGGGCCGAAACTCCCTACGAGCAGTACTTC; cdr3_aa: CASSTTGTGAETPYEQYF
d_call: TRBD2; v_call: TRBV6-2/TRBV6-3; clone_size: many; j_call: TRBJ2-2; cdr3_nt: TGTGCCAGCAGTCCCCGACTAGCGGGGGCGAACACCGGGGAGCTGTTTTTT; cdr3_aa: CASSPRLAGANTGELFF
d_call: .; v_call: TRBV12-3/TRBV12-4; clone_size: once; j_call: TRBJ1-1; cdr3_nt: TGTGCCAGCAGTTTAGGGGGCGAGGACACTGAAGCTTTCTTT; cdr3_aa: CASSLGGEDTEAFF
d_call: TRBD1; v_call: TRBV29-1; clone_size: .; j_call: TRBJ2-7; cdr3_nt: TGCAGCGTCGCGGCGACTTGGGACAGGGCCTACGAGCAGTACTTC; cdr3_aa: CSVAATWDRAYEQYF